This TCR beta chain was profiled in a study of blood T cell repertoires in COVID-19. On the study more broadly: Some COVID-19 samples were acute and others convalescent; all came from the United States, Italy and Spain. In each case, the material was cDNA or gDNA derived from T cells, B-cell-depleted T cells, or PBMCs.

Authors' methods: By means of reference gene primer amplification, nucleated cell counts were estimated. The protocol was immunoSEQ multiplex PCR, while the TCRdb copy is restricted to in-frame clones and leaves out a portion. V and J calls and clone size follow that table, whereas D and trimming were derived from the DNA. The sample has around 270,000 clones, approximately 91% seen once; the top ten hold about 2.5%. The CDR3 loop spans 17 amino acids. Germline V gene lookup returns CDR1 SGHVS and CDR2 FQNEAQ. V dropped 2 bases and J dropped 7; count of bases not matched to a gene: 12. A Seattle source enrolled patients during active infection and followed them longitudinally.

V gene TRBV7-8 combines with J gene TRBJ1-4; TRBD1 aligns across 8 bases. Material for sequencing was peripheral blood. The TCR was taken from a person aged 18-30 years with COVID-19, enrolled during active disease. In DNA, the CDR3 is TGTGCCAGCAGCTTAACACAGGGGGAGCCCCCGGGTGAAAAACTGTTTTTT. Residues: CASSLTQGEPPGEKLFF.